This entry describes one T cell receptor beta chain. This entry comes from a study of blood T cell repertoires in COVID-19. Study as a whole: COVID-19 samples collected from the United States, Italy and Spain covered acute and convalescent phases. The cDNA or gDNA used as material had been derived from T cells, B-cell-depleted T cells, or PBMCs.

The J segment lost 4 bases and the V segment lost 6 bases, leaving 4 bases of the junction unmatched. The CDR3 covers 13 residues. Germline-derived CDR1 and CDR2 are MDHEN and SYDVKM. As handled by the study authors: By means of reference gene primer amplification, nucleated cell counts were estimated. The repertoire was sequenced with immunoSEQ multiplex PCR; TCRdb's copy has only in-frame clones and lacks some. V, J and clone size were drawn from that table, and D and trimming were deduced from the DNA. Among over 110,000 clones listed, around 89% were seen once. The clonotype originates from a human donor in a cohort sampled during active COVID-19. The V and J genes are TRBV28 and TRBJ1-2, with 8 bases that match TRBD1. What was sequenced was peripheral blood. CDR3 in amino acids: CASRFGQGYGYTF. In nucleotides, the CDR3 is TGTGCCAGCAGATTTGGACAGGGCTATGGCTACACCTTC.